This T cell receptor beta chain was sequenced for a study of Ad26.COV2.S vaccination and SARS-CoV-2 variants (dated by TCRdb to the early 2020s). About the full investigation: Donors in the vaccine arm were drawn from COV1001, a multicentre, randomized, double-blind, placebo-controlled phase I-IIa trial testing Ad26.COV2.S in healthy adults. Ad26.COV2.S was administered intramuscularly at a dose of 5x10^10 or 1x10^11 viral particles, either as one shot or as two shots given 56 days apart. TCRbeta repertoire sequencing was used to assess the specificity and breadth of SARS-CoV-2-reactive T cell receptors after Ad26.COV2.S vaccination. A total of approximately 32 samples were included in the TCR-sequenced set, comprising roughly 19 Ad26.COV2.S vaccine recipients, 5 placebo recipients and 8 SARS-CoV-2 convalescent individuals. Participants in the trial were split at random into five groups of five each, receiving low-dose or high-dose Ad26.COV2.S once or twice, or else placebo on both occasions. Blinding of investigators to trial group allocation was maintained during experiments and outcome assessment.

Germline trimming: 3 bases from V, 2 bases from J; junction bases outside gene matches: 1. From a lookup of the germline V gene, CDR1 and CDR2 are ENHRY and SYGVKD. From the cysteine through the phenylalanine, the CDR3 covers 14 amino acids. The retained sequence is limited to the CDR3, 42 bases, with the frame set at the first base. The treatment or condition label of this sample denotes: roughly 18 received Ad26.COV2.S at low or high dose, single or two shots; roughly five received placebo; per-sample allocation not given. For vaccine and placebo recipients, the sequenced repertoires came from samples collected on day 63 after the first injection. Cohort 1b enrolled 20 to 30 adults aged 18-55 years at a single site in Boston, USA, between 29 July and 7 August 2020. As a vaccine, Ad26.COV2.S was a replication-incompetent adenovirus type 26 vector that expressed a prefusion-stabilized SARS-CoV-2 spike protein derived from the original Wuhan strain.

The immunoSEQ Assay was the method used to sequence TCRbeta CDR3 regions. After extraction, genomic DNA underwent amplification by bias-controlled multiplex PCR, followed by high-throughput sequencing. Turning to the authors' computational methods: Collapsing and filtering of sequences were performed to quantify the absolute abundance of each unique TCRbeta CDR3 region. T cell fraction was estimated by normalizing TCRbeta template counts to usable DNA, which was measured by amplifying reference genes present in all nucleated cells. Repertoire TCRs were annotated as SARS-CoV-2-specific when V gene, CDR3 amino acid sequence and J gene were exactly matched to a known reactive TCR set. The reference SARS-CoV-2 TCR set was derived from MIRA and filtered for enrichment in COVID-19-positive ImmuneCODE repertoires, a step that removed public or cross-reactive TCRs. Based on the MIRA antigens, annotated TCRs were further analysed at the level of specific ORF or position within ORF. Breadth was defined as annotated unique rearrangements over total unique productive rearrangements; depth was the summed frequency of those rearrangements. Two-sided Wilcoxon rank-sum tests were used to compare TCR breadth between groups. In TCRdb, the immuneACCESS table is reduced to in-frame sequences with V and J assigned. These tables do not hold every clone; where another copy was compared, an unresolved V gene accounts for under half, and the others remain unexplained. The V and J calls and clone size were taken over from that table, and D and trimming were inferred from the DNA. Present in this sample are roughly 510,000 clones, around nine tenths of which were seen just once. Of the sample, 9.5% to 15% falls within the top ten clones.

General conclusions and limits of the study: Spike-specific TCR breadth was higher in Ad26.COV2.S recipients than in placebo recipients (P = 0.0014). After vaccination, substantial breadth of spike-specific CD8+ and CD4+ T cell responses was reported. It was noted by the authors that total T cell responses may have been underestimated by the TCR breadth and depth analyses. Vaccine and placebo recipients had comparable non-spike TCR breadth, which fits with the vaccine containing only spike. Comparing responses between vaccine doses or regimens was not something the study was powered to do.

Note on this clone: What antigen it recognizes has not been identified. Base qualities are missing; no much larger clone stands one base away.

Sequencing was performed on peripheral blood, taken in a trial of Ad26.COV2.S vaccine versus placebo. The sequence was collected from a person aged 18-60 years who received the Ad26.COV2.S COVID-19 vaccine or a placebo. The rearrangement combines TRBV10-3 with TRBJ2-1; 7 middle bases align to TRBD2. The CDR3 here reads CAISDGRTYNEQFF. The bases read TGTGCCATCAGTGACGGGAGGACCTACAATGAGCAGTTCTTC.